This TCR beta chain was sequenced for a study of cytomegalovirus exposure and HLA in healthy donors. General study results and limits: It was reported that the classifier diagnosed cytomegalovirus status with high specificity and sensitivity in both the original and validation cohorts. Reportedly, TCR beta sequences accurately predicted HLA-A and HLA-B alleles in most subjects.

PCR was performed using 60 Vbeta and 13 Jbeta primers. This table comes from immunoSEQ multiplex PCR, and its TCRdb copy is limited to in-frame clones, with some not included. This listing includes around 130,000 clones. Notes on this clone: No antigen is known for it.

Germline CDR1 and CDR2: LNHDA and SQIVND (reference sequence). The J segment lost 4 bases and the V segment lost 3 bases, leaving 15 bases of the junction unmatched. The CDR3 consists of 18 residues. This receptor was obtained from a woman in her sixties in good health and CMV-seronegative. The sample consisted of PBMCs. This chain connects TRBV19 to TRBJ2-3; 8 bases fit TRBD2. The CDR3 is CASSIPAGSGIMADTQYF. The CDR3 DNA follows: TGTGCCAGTAGTATCCCTGCTGGTAGCGGGATTATGGCAGATACGCAGTATTTT.